Detailed here is one TCR beta chain. A few counts support this clone. Its antigen is not yet known. Relative to the germline gene, one junction end is altered; a read error may explain this. This specimen's treatment or condition label, per the study, means: randomized to nivolumab then ipilimumab (arm A) or the reverse (arm B). None of the patients in the trial had previously been given DNA-damaging chemotherapy. Thawed PBMCs were sorted on a FACS Aria II flow cytometer to isolate live CD3+CD8+ cells negative for CD19 and CD56. Samples were obtained from patients with melanoma enrolled in CheckMate 064, a randomized, open-label phase II trial of sequential checkpoint blockade. Peripheral blood mononuclear cells were obtained through leukapheresis, purified using Ficoll-Paque, and frozen in human serum containing about 9.3% DMSO. Immediately after sorting, the purity of the sorted blood CD3+CD8+ cells was confirmed to be >95%, and DNA was then extracted.

The immunoSEQ Assay was used to immunosequence TCRbeta CDR3 regions from genomic DNA. Before high-throughput sequencing, genomic DNA was amplified using bias-controlled multiplex PCR. As for the original processing: To quantify the absolute abundance of each unique TCRbeta CDR3 region, the sequences were collapsed and filtered. Clonality, defined as 1 minus Pielou's evenness, was calculated using productive rearrangements only. Clones with significantly greater frequencies in on-treatment versus baseline samples were identified using a previously published method. TCRdb carries this immuneACCESS record with in-frame sequences only. Its versions omit some clonotypes, under half of them owing to an unresolved V gene in the studies checked, with the rest unexplained. The DNA gave D and trimming, while V, J and clone size come from that table. The sample data list 17,000 or so clones, and around three fifths of these were observed just once. The ten most abundant clones make up roughly 15% of the sample.

The sample comes from a study of sequential checkpoint blockade in melanoma (dated by TCRdb to about 2019). The study in broad terms: In a 1:1 randomization, patients received either first-line nivolumab then ipilimumab (arm A) or ipilimumab then nivolumab (arm B). Maintenance nivolumab came after both trial sequences. Study-level results and caveats: The response-prediction model combining TCR metrics and mutation burden needs validation in larger, independent patient cohorts.

The germline V gene sets CDR1 to SGHTA and CDR2 to FQGNSA. The CDR3 spans 15 residues, from the cysteine through the phenylalanine. Only the CDR3 part of the read is kept: 45 bases, read in frame from the first base. The TCR originated in a human donor with melanoma. The V and J genes are TRBV7-2 and TRBJ1-1, and 10 junction bases match TRBD1. Sequencing used CD8+ T cells sorted from blood (inferred from file names), obtained from a patient given nivolumab and ipilimumab in sequence. The nucleotide sequence is given as TGCGCCAGCAGCCTGAGGACAGGGGGGAACACTGAAGCTTTCTTT. Translated, this is CASSLRTGGNTEAFF.